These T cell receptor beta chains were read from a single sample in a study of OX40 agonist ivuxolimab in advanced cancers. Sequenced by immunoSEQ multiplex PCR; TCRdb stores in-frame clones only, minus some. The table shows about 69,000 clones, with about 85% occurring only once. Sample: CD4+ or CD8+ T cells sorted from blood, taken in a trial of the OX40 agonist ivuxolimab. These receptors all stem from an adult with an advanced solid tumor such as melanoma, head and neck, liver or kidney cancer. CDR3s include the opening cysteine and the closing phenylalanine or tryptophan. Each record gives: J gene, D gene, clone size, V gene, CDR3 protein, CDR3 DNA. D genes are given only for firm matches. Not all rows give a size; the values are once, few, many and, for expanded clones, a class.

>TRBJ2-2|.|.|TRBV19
CASSILVPTGELFF
TGTGCCAGTAGTATCCTGGTGCCCACCGGGGAGCTGTTTTTT
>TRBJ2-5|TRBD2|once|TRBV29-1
CSVDRGGKETQYF
TGCAGCGTTGATCGGGGGGGGAAAGAGACCCAGTACTTC
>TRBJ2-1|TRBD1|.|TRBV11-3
CASSLDRGLGEQFF
TGTGCCAGCAGCTTAGACAGGGGGCTGGGTGAGCAGTTCTTC
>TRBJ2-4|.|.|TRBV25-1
CASSAKNIQYF
TGTGCCAGCAGTGCTAAAAACATTCAGTACTTC
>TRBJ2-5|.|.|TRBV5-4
CASSLANPGAETQYF
TGTGCCAGCAGCTTGGCCAATCCCGGGGCGGAGACCCAGTACTTC
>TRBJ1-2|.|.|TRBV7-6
CASSLRGEGYGYTF
TGTGCCAGCAGCTTGAGGGGAGAGGGCTATGGCTACACCTTC
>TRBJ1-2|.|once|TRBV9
CASSVDYGRPSLYGYTF
TGTGCCAGCAGCGTAGATTACGGGCGCCCTAGCCTCTATGGCTACACCTTC
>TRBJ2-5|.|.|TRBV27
CASSPLGGGVETQYF
TGTGCCAGCAGTCCCCTGGGGGGCGGTGTGGAGACCCAGTACTTC
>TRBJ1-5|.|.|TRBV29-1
CSAAWAPNQPQHF
TGCAGCGCTGCTTGGGCCCCCAATCAGCCCCAGCATTTT
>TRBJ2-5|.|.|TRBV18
CASSPPGVQETQYF
TGTGCCAGCTCACCACCCGGAGTCCAAGAGACCCAGTACTTC
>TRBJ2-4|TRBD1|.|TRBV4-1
CASSQEPEGILTGSKNIQYF
TGCGCCAGCAGCCAAGAGCCAGAGGGGATTTTGACAGGGTCCAAAAACATTCAGTACTTC
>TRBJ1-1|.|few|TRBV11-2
CASSLQGNLNTEAFF
TGTGCCAGCAGCTTGCAGGGGAATCTGAACACTGAAGCTTTCTTT
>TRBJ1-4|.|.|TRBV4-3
CASSQDGTRNQKLFF
TGCGCCAGCAGCCAAGACGGGACACGAAACCAAAAACTGTTTTTT
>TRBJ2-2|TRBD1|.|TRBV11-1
CASSSPTGTGGFGELFF
TGTGCCAGCAGCTCACCAACCGGGACAGGGGGCTTCGGGGAGCTGTTTTTT
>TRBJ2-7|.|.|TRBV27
CASSSRHTLPLYEQYF
TGTGCCAGCAGTTCCCGACACACTCTCCCCCTTTACGAGCAGTACTTC
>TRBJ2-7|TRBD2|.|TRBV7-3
CASSLNSGSYEQYF
TGTGCCAGCAGCTTAAATAGCGGGTCTTACGAGCAGTACTTC
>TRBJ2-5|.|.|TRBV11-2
CASSLYIQETQYF
TGTGCCAGCAGCTTATACATACAAGAGACCCAGTACTTC
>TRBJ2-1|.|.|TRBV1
CTIRTSGNNEQFF
TGCACCATCCGGACTAGCGGGAACAATGAGCAGTTCTTC
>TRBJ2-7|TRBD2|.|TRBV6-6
CASSRSGRAYEQYF
TGTGCCAGCAGTCGGTCAGGGAGGGCCTACGAGCAGTACTTC
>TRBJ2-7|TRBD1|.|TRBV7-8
CASSPRRDRAYEQYF
TGTGCCAGCAGCCCACGCCGGGACAGGGCCTACGAGCAGTACTTC